The T cell receptor beta chain described here comes from a study of blood T cell repertoires in COVID-19. On the study more broadly: Sources were T cells, B-cell-depleted T cells, or PBMCs; the material itself was cDNA or gDNA.

Trimming shortened V by 1 base and J by 7 bases, and 7 bases separated the two germline ends. Germline CDR1 reads LGHDT; CDR2 reads YNNKEL (reference sequence). This CDR3 is built from 13 residues. Source study methods: Amplification with reference gene primers provided the estimates of nucleated cell counts. The method was immunoSEQ multiplex PCR; TCRdb's version includes in-frame clones alone and lacks a portion of them. Clonal size and the V and J genes are those of that table, whereas D and trimming came from the DNA. The sample lists 200,000 to 300,000 clones; about 80% were seen once. What was sequenced was peripheral blood. The J gene is TRBJ2-2, the V gene TRBV3-1 (or the pseudogene TRBV3-2); D gene ambiguous. The sequence came from a woman aged 80 or over with acute or convalescent COVID-19. CDR3 sequence (DNA): TGTGCCAGCAGCCAAGGAGTAATCGGGGAGCTGTTTTTT. Protein: CASSQGVIGELFF.